Listed below are T cell receptor beta chains from one sample, sequenced in a study of blood T cell repertoires in COVID-19. Produced via immunoSEQ multiplex PCR; TCRdb's table is partial and in-frame only. The table has under 250,000 clones, around 84% seen once. Source material: peripheral blood. These receptors were collected from a woman aged 60-70 years who had recovered from COVID-19. CDR3s include the opening cysteine and the closing phenylalanine or tryptophan. A D gene is named only where the DNA matches it firmly. For some rows the clone size is stated as once, few or many, or as a class when expanded; others skip it.

>TRBD1|15|TRBJ1-5|TRBV19|-
CASSIRTGSNQPQHF
TGTGCCAGTAGTATTAGGACAGGGAGCAATCAGCCCCAGCATTTT
>-|16|TRBJ1-6|TRBV7-2|once
CASSFWQGPNNSPLHF
TGTGCCAGCAGCTTCTGGCAGGGCCCGAATAATTCACCCCTCCACTTT
>-|15|TRBJ1-2|TRBV21-1|-
CASSGRGGTGGVYTF
TGTGCCAGCAGCGGAAGGGGAGGGACAGGGGGCGTCTACACCTTC
>-|14|TRBJ2-7|TRBV5-1|-
CASSLVQGPGEQYF
TGCGCCAGCAGCTTGGTACAGGGACCTGGCGAGCAGTACTTC
>-|15|TRBJ1-3|TRBV3-1/TRBV3-2|-
CASSQGLHSGNTIYF
TGTGCCAGCAGCCAGGGACTTCACTCTGGAAACACCATATATTTT
>-|16|TRBJ2-7|TRBV5-1|-
CASSLDFMGSSYEQYF
TGCGCCAGCAGCTTGGATTTTATGGGCAGCTCCTACGAGCAGTACTTC
>-|15|TRBJ1-1|TRBV7-3|-
CASSLIQGRLTEAFF
TGTGCCAGCAGCTTAATTCAGGGTCGTTTGACTGAAGCTTTCTTT
>TRBD2|16|TRBJ2-1|TRBV9|-
CASSVRRAGGYNEQFF
TGTGCCAGCAGCGTAAGGCGAGCGGGGGGTTACAATGAGCAGTTCTTC
>-|11|TRBJ1-2|TRBV12-3/TRBV12-4|-
CASSFGYGYTF
TGTGCCAGCAGTTTCGGTTATGGCTACACCTTC
>TRBD1|17|TRBJ1-4|TRBV7-9|few
CASSADRGTATNEKLFF
TGTGCCAGCAGCGCCGACAGGGGGACTGCAACTAATGAAAAACTGTTTTTT
>TRBD1|14|TRBJ2-2|TRBV7-2|-
CASSSGQWAGELFF
TGTGCCAGCAGCTCGGGACAGTGGGCCGGGGAGCTGTTTTTT
>-|16|TRBJ2-3|TRBV2|-
CASSALSTAFTDTQYF
TGTGCCAGCAGTGCCCTCAGCACAGCTTTCACAGATACGCAGTATTTT
>-|14|TRBJ2-5|TRBV5-1|-
CASSLEGGDETQYF
TGCGCCAGCAGCTTGGAGGGCGGGGACGAGACCCAGTACTTC
>TRBD1|13|TRBJ2-7|TRBV29-1|-
CSVEGQGVYEQYF
TGCAGCGTTGAAGGTCAGGGGGTATACGAGCAGTACTTC
>TRBD1|15|TRBJ1-6|TRBV2|-
CASRPGGTGNSPLHF
TGTGCCAGCCGCCCGGGAGGGACAGGGAATTCACCCCTCCACTTT
>TRBD1|15|TRBJ1-2|TRBV15|-
CATSRVETGGDGYTF
TGTGCCACCAGCAGAGTTGAGACAGGGGGCGATGGCTACACCTTC
>TRBD2|16|TRBJ2-3|TRBV18|-
CASSRGLAVITDTQYF
TGTGCCAGCTCACGCGGACTAGCGGTGATCACAGATACGCAGTATTTT
>TRBD1|17|TRBJ1-5|TRBV19|-
CASSTGTGGDSNQPQHF
TGTGCCAGTAGTACAGGGACAGGGGGCGACAGCAATCAGCCCCAGCATTTT
>-|13|TRBJ1-6|TRBV10-3|-
CAIQEGMGSPLHF
TGTGCCATCCAAGAGGGAATGGGTTCACCCCTCCACTTT
>-|15|TRBJ2-1|TRBV21-1|-
CASTKPLAGYNEQFF
TGTGCCAGCACCAAACCCTTGGCGGGGTACAATGAGCAGTTCTTC
>TRBD1|15|TRBJ1-5|TRBV19|-
CASSRGQGFGQPQHF
TGTGCCAGTAGTAGGGGACAGGGTTTCGGGCAGCCCCAGCATTTT
>-|14|TRBJ2-1|TRBV30|-
CAWSPSAWYNEQFF
TGTGCCTGGAGTCCCTCTGCGTGGTACAATGAGCAGTTCTTC
>-|12|TRBJ1-1|TRBV3-1/TRBV3-2|few
CASSQDRRGAFF
TGTGCCAGCAGCCAAGATCGACGAGGGGCTTTCTTT
>TRBD1|13|TRBJ1-1|TRBV19|once
CASTENRGAEAFF
TGTGCCAGTACTGAAAACAGGGGAGCTGAAGCTTTCTTT
>-|16|TRBJ1-5|TRBV6-6|-
CASSYPGDPINQPQHF
TGTGCCAGCAGTTACCCAGGGGATCCTATCAATCAGCCCCAGCATTTT
>-|17|TRBJ1-2|TRBV6-2/TRBV6-3|many
CASSYSPAGDRFDGYTF
TGTGCCAGCAGTTACAGCCCCGCAGGGGACCGGTTCGATGGCTACACCTTC
>TRBD1|15|TRBJ1-1|TRBV9|-
CASSLSGGVNTEAFF
TGTGCCAGCAGCCTGTCAGGGGGAGTGAACACTGAAGCTTTCTTT
>TRBD1|16|TRBJ1-1|TRBV19|-
CASSSRRGQGRTEAFF
TGTGCCAGTAGTAGCCGACGGGGACAGGGGAGAACTGAAGCTTTCTTT
>TRBD1|15|TRBJ1-4|TRBV6-6|-
CASSSQGDTNEKLFF
TGTGCCAGCAGTTCCCAGGGGGATACTAATGAAAAACTGTTTTTT
>TRBD2|12|TRBJ2-1|TRBV9|-
CASSVSGTKQFF
TGTGCCAGCAGCGTTTCCGGGACTAAGCAGTTCTTC
>-|15|TRBJ1-6|TRBV5-1|-
CASSLAAGTRSPLHF
TGCGCCAGCAGCTTGGCCGCGGGGACTCGGTCACCCCTCCACTTT
>-|14|TRBJ2-7|TRBV4-2|-
CASSQGGQSYEQYF
TGTGCCAGCAGCCAAGGGGGACAAAGCTACGAGCAGTACTTC
>-|13|TRBJ1-3|TRBV13|-
CASSALGGNTIYF
TGTGCCAGCAGCGCCCTAGGTGGAAACACCATATATTTT
>-|14|TRBJ1-2|TRBV6-5|-
CASSYSKPSYGYTF
TGTGCCAGCAGTTACTCGAAACCCAGCTATGGCTACACCTTC
>TRBD1|14|TRBJ2-7|TRBV6-1|-
CASSEDGQVYEQYF
TGTGCCAGCAGTGAAGATGGACAGGTTTACGAGCAGTACTTC
>-|15|TRBJ2-7|TRBV13|-
CASSFFTASLNEQYF
TGTGCCAGCAGCTTCTTTACAGCTTCATTAAACGAGCAGTACTTC
>TRBD2|17|TRBJ2-5|TRBV10-3|-
CAIRQGVAGGPRETQYF
TGTGCCATCAGGCAAGGGGTAGCGGGGGGGCCGCGAGAGACCCAGTACTTC
>-|13|TRBJ1-5|TRBV19|few
CASSYRANQPQHF
TGTGCCAGTAGTTACAGGGCCAATCAGCCCCAGCATTTT
>-|12|TRBJ2-3|TRBV2|-
CASSEGGDTQYF
TGTGCCAGCAGTGAAGGCGGGGATACGCAGTATTTT
>-|12|TRBJ2-1|TRBV5-4|-
CASSLASGLRVF
TGTGCCAGCAGCTTGGCCTCGGGACTTCGGGTCTTC
>-|13|TRBJ2-3|TRBV9|-
CASSVDSTDTQYF
TGTGCCAGCAGCGTAGATTCGACAGATACGCAGTATTTT
>TRBD1|20|TRBJ2-4|TRBV30|-
CAWSGRTGPLGVLAKNIQYF
TGTGCCTGGAGTGGCCGGACAGGTCCCCTAGGGGTACTAGCCAAAAACATTCAGTACTTC
>-|15|TRBJ2-2|TRBV7-2|-
CASSTTGGETGELFF
TGTGCCAGCAGCACTACGGGGGGCGAAACCGGGGAGCTGTTTTTT
>TRBD1|17|TRBJ1-3|TRBV5-1|-
CASSLWAGGVTGNTIYF
TGCGCCAGCAGCTTGTGGGCAGGGGGCGTCACTGGAAACACCATATATTTT
>-|13|TRBJ2-1|TRBV7-3|-
CASSLGSEGEQFF
TGTGCCAGCAGCTTAGGTAGCGAAGGAGAGCAGTTCTTC
>TRBD1|14|TRBJ1-1|TRBV19|-
CASSKGQGNTEAFF
TGTGCCAGTAGTAAGGGACAGGGGAACACTGAAGCTTTCTTT
>-|18|TRBJ1-5|TRBV4-1|-
CASSPIQGMRYSNQPQHF
TGCGCCAGCAGCCCGATTCAGGGTATGAGGTATAGCAATCAGCCCCAGCATTTT
>-|13|TRBJ2-7|TRBV12-3/TRBV12-4|-
CASSRVVGYEQYF
TGTGCCAGCAGCCGGGTGGTAGGCTACGAGCAGTACTTC
>TRBD1|15|TRBJ1-6|TRBV6-2/TRBV6-3|once
CASSNRGWNNSPLHF
TGTGCCAGCAGCAACAGGGGGTGGAATAATTCACCCCTCCACTTT
>-|15|TRBJ1-2|TRBV4-3|few
CASSQSLPGGYGYTF
TGCGCCAGCAGCCAATCTCTGCCGGGGGGCTATGGCTACACCTTC
>-|14|TRBJ1-1|TRBV5-6|few
CASSLGGTDTEAFF
TGTGCCAGCAGCTTGGGCGGGACGGACACTGAAGCTTTCTTT
>-|17|TRBJ1-6|TRBV10-3|-
CAISESASGGSASPLHF
TGTGCCATCAGTGAGTCGGCAAGCGGGGGGTCGGCTTCACCCCTCCACTTT
>TRBD1|16|TRBJ2-7|TRBV5-6|-
CASSNIRDRGKSEQYF
TGTGCCAGCAGCAATATCCGGGACAGGGGGAAAAGTGAGCAGTACTTC
>-|14|TRBJ1-5|TRBV6-5|-
CASSYRSSNQPQHF
TGTGCCAGCAGTTACAGGAGTAGCAATCAGCCCCAGCATTTT